The present entry profiles one TCR beta chain with its context. What it binds is unknown. These data come from a study of PD-L1 blockade in urothelial cancer. At the level of the study: Men with urothelial cancer arising in the bladder made up about nine tenths of the roughly 29 patients. Study-wide results and limits: Tumor-linked clones in blood grew more by 3 weeks in durable-benefit patients.

The junction had 4 bases not matched to a gene; V was cut back by 3 bases and J by 4 bases. This CDR3 comprises 15 residues. Germline CDR1 reads MNHNY; CDR2 reads SVGAGI (reference sequence). The templates were synthetic TCR analogs, and they were spiked into each PCR. Using immunoSEQ multiplex PCR, the repertoire was profiled, and TCRdb retains in-frame clones only, with some absent. Found here are over 100,000 clones, roughly 90% of them singletons; the top ten hold less than 4.5%. Time point denoted: peripheral blood 6 weeks after treatment start. Locally advanced or metastatic urothelial carcinoma affected all patients.

The sequencing here drew on PBMCs, taken around atezolizumab (anti-PD-L1) treatment. The clonotype was recovered from a man aged 60 to 75 with urothelial cancer. The chain uses TRBV6-6 and TRBJ2-2, with 8 bases aligning to TRBD1. The CDR3 spells CASSYLGQATGELFF. The CDR3, as DNA: TGTGCCAGCAGTTATTTGGGACAGGCCACCGGGGAGCTGTTTTTT.